A selection of T cell receptor beta chains follows, all from one sample in a study of cytomegalovirus exposure and HLA in healthy donors. The repertoire was sequenced with immunoSEQ multiplex PCR; TCRdb's copy has only in-frame clones and lacks some. The profile shows roughly 300,000 clones, approximately 90% of them singletons. Sequenced material: PBMCs. All receptors derive from a middle-aged man in good health and CMV-seropositive. Both conserved end residues are part of each CDR3. The D gene is left open where the match is weak. Rows may omit the clone size; those that give it use once, few, many or a size class.

clone_size d_call j_call v_call cdr3_nt cdr3_aa
once TRBD1 TRBJ1-5 TRBV28 TGTGCCAGCAGTTTGGTGACAGGGGCATTTCAGCCCCAGCATTTT CASSLVTGAFQPQHF
NA TRBD2 TRBJ2-1 TRBV2 TGTGCCAGCAGTGAATTGGTAGCGGGAGGACTTGAGCAGTTCTTC CASSELVAGGLEQFF
NA NA TRBJ2-7 TRBV6-5 TGTGCCAGCAGTTACTCGGAACAGGGAATCGAGCAGTACTTC CASSYSEQGIEQYF
NA NA TRBJ1-1 TRBV9 TGTGCCAGCAGCCCGCTGTTGGGGCCTGAAGCTTTCTTT CASSPLLGPEAFF
NA TRBD2 TRBJ2-1 TRBV7-9 TGTGCCAGCAAGGGGGGGACTAGCGGTCGGCATGAGCAGTTCTTC CASKGGTSGRHEQFF
NA NA TRBJ2-7 TRBV18 TGTGCCAGCTCACCCCAATTAGACGAGCAGTACTTC CASSPQLDEQYF
NA NA TRBJ2-7 TRBV6-5 TGTGCCAGCAGTTACCAGGGGAAAAAGGACGAGCAGTACTTC CASSYQGKKDEQYF
NA TRBD1 TRBJ2-5 TRBV4-1 TGCGCCAGCAGCCAAGATATCCAGTTGACAGGGGCGCCCGGGGAGACCCAGTACTTC CASSQDIQLTGAPGETQYF
NA TRBD1 TRBJ2-7 TRBV25-1 TGTGCCAGCAGTGAAAGGACAGGGGGCTACGAGCAGTACTTC CASSERTGGYEQYF
NA NA TRBJ1-5 TRBV18 TGTGCCAGCTCACCACCTGGCGGGCATAGCAATCAGCCCCAGCATTTT CASSPPGGHSNQPQHF
NA NA TRBJ2-7 TRBV2 TGTGCCACCGTCATTCTAGCTCAATACGAGCAGTACTTC CATVILAQYEQYF
NA TRBD2 TRBJ2-7 TRBV6-1 TGTGCCAGCAGTGAACTGATAAGCGGGGAATCCTACGAGCAGTACTTC CASSELISGESYEQYF
NA TRBD1 TRBJ2-7 TRBV11-2 TGTGCCAGCAGCTTTGGGCCAGGGGGCTCCTACGAGCAGTACTTC CASSFGPGGSYEQYF
NA TRBD2 TRBJ2-7 TRBV27 TGTGCCAGCAGTTTAAGAGGTAGCGGGATCTACGAGCAGTACTTC CASSLRGSGIYEQYF
NA TRBD2 TRBJ2-3 TRBV9 TGTGCCAGCAGCGGAGGTCCTAGCGGCTTAAGCACAGATACGCAGTATTTT CASSGGPSGLSTDTQYF
few NA TRBJ1-2 TRBV5-6 TGTGCCAGCAGCTTGACCCGGGGTGGCTACACCTTC CASSLTRGGYTF
few NA TRBJ2-1 TRBV5-1 TGCGCCAGCAGCTTGGGGGCATGGAGGGTGAATGAGCAGTTCTTC CASSLGAWRVNEQFF
NA TRBD1 TRBJ2-7 TRBV6-5 TGTGCCAGCAGTATAGGGACAGGGGGCATGAACGAGCAGTACTTC CASSIGTGGMNEQYF
NA TRBD2 TRBJ2-7 TRBV28 TGTGCCAGCAGTTTAAGGATCCTAGCGGGGACCTTGGGCGAGCAGTACTTC CASSLRILAGTLGEQYF
NA NA TRBJ2-5 TRBV7-2 TGTGCCAGCAGCCTGCGGGACAGCCGAGAGACCCAGTACTTC CASSLRDSRETQYF
NA NA TRBJ2-7 TRBV7-9 TGTGCCAGCAGCTTAGCGGGCACGGTCTACGAGCAGTACTTC CASSLAGTVYEQYF
NA TRBD1 TRBJ1-3 TRBV29-1 TGCAGCGTTGGGGACAGATTCTCTGGAAACACCATATATTTT CSVGDRFSGNTIYF
once TRBD1 TRBJ2-7 TRBV27 TGTGCCATTACGGACAGGACCACCTACGAGCAGTACTTC CAITDRTTYEQYF
NA NA TRBJ2-2 TRBV5-1 TGCGCCAGCAGCTTGGAGGCAGACTACACCGGGGAGCTGTTTTTT CASSLEADYTGELFF
once NA TRBJ1-2 TRBV7-8 TGTGCCAGCAGCTCAACCCACAGAGAATATGGCTACACCTTC CASSSTHREYGYTF
NA TRBD1 TRBJ1-2 TRBV5-4 TGTGCCAGCAGCTGGCCGACAGGGATCAACTATGGCTACACCTTC CASSWPTGINYGYTF
NA NA TRBJ1-5 TRBV28 TGTGCCAGCAGTTTAAGGGGGTCCGGCAATCAGCCCCAGCATTTT CASSLRGSGNQPQHF
NA NA TRBJ2-5 TRBV18 TGTGCCAGCTCACCATCAACTAGGAACCCCGAGACCCAGTACTTC CASSPSTRNPETQYF
NA TRBD1 TRBJ2-7 TRBV7-8 TGTGCCAGCAGCTCACCTAGGACAGGGGGAAATGACGAGCAGTACTTC CASSSPRTGGNDEQYF
NA NA TRBJ2-1 TRBV29-1 TGCAGCGCTCCTGAGGGGGGACTAAATGAGGGTATGAGCTCCTACAATGAGCAGTTCTTC CSAPEGGLNEGMSSYNEQFF
NA TRBD1 TRBJ1-4 TRBV2 TGTGCCAGCAGGGACAGGGGGACAACTAATGAAAAACTGTTTTTT CASRDRGTTNEKLFF